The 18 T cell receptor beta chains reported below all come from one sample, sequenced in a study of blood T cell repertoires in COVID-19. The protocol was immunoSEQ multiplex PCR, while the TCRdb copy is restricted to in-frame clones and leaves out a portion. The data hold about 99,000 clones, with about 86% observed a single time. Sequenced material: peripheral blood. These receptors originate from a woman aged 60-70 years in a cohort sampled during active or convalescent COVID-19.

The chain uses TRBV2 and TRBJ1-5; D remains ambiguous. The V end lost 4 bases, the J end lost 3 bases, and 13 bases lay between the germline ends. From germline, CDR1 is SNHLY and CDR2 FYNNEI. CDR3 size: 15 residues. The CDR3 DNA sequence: TGTGCCAGCAGTGTTTATCACGCGAACAATCAGCCCCAGCATTTT. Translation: CASSVYHANNQPQHF.

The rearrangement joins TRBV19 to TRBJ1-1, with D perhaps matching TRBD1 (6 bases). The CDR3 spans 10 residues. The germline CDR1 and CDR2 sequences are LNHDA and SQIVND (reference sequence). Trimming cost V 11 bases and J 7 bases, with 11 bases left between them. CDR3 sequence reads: CAARGDEAFF. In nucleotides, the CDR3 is TGTGCCGCCAGGGGTGATGAAGCTTTCTTT.

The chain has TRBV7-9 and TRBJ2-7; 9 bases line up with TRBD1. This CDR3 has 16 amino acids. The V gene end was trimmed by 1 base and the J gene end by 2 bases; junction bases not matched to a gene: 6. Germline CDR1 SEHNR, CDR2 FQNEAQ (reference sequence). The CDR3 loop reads CASSLDLGQGPYEQYF. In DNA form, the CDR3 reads TGTGCCAGCAGCTTAGATTTGGGACAGGGCCCCTACGAGCAGTACTTC. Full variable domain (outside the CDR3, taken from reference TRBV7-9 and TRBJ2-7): DTGVSQNPRHKITKRGQNVTFRCDPISEHNRLYWYRQTLGQGPEFLTYFQNEAQLEKSRLLSDRFSAERPKGSFSTLEIQRTEQGDSAMYLCASSLDLGQGPYEQYFGPGTRLTVT.

CDR3 region: CASSERLGVTNTEAFF. CDR3 nucleotides: TGTGCCAGCAGTGAACGGTTAGGGGTAACGAACACTGAAGCTTTCTTT. The chain has TRBV6-1 and TRBJ1-1; the D gene is possibly TRBD1 (5 bases). The germline V gene has CDR1 MNHNS and CDR2 SASEGT. The CDR3 is made up of 16 amino acids. V was cut by 2 bases and J by 1 base, with 14 bases left in between.

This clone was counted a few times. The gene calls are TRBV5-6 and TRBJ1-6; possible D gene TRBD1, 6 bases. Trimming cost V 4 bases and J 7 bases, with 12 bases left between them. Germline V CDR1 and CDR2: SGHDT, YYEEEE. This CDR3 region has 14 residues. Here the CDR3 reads CASSVQGSNSPLHF. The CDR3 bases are TGTGCCAGCAGCGTACAGGGTTCCAATTCACCCCTCCACTTT.

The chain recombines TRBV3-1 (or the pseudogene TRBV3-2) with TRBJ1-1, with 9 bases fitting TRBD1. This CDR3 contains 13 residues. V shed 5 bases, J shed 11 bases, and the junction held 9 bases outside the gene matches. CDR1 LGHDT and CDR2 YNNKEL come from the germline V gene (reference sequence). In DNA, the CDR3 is TGTGCCAGCAGCACTTACACAGGGGGCGAGGCTTTCTTT. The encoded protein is CASSTYTGGEAFF.

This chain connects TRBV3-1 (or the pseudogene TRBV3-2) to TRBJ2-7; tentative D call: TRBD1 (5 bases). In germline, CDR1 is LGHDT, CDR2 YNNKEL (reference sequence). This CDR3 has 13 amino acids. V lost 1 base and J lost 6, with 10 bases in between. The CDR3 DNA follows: TGTGCCAGCAGCCAAGTGGACAAGGCCGAGCAGTACTTC. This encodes CASSQVDKAEQYF.

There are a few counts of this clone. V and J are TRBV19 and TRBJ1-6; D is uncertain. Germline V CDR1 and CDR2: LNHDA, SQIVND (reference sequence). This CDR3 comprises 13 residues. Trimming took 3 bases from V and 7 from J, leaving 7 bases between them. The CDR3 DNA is TGTGCCAGTAGTATCCGGAGAAATTCACCCCTCCACTTT. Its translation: CASSIRRNSPLHF.

The CDR3 DNA reads as TGTGCCAGCAGTGAAAGGTCCAGGGTGAACACTGAAGCTTTCTTT. Its protein is CASSERSRVNTEAFF. This chain joins TRBV2 and TRBJ1-1; TRBD1 is a possible D gene (5 bases). V was pared by 2 bases and J by 0 bases, with 10 bases between. Germline V lookup: CDR1 SNHLY, CDR2 FYNNEI. The CDR3 spans 15 residues.

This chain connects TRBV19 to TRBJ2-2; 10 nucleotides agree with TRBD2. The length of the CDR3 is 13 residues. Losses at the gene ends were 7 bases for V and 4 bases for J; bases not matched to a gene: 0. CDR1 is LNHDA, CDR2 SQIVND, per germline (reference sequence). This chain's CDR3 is CASKREGTGELFF. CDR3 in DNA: TGTGCCAGTAAGCGGGAGGGCACCGGGGAGCTGTTTTTT.

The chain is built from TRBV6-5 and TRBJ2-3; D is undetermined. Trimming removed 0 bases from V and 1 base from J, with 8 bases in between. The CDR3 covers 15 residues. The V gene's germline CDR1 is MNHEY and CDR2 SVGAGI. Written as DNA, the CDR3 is TGTGCCAGCAGTTACTCGTATCGGGGCACAGATACGCAGTATTTT. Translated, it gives CASSYSYRGTDTQYF.

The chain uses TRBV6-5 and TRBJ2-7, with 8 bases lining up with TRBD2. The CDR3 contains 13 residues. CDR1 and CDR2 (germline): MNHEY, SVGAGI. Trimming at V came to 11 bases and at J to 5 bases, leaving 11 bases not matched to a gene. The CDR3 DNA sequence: TGTGCCGTCTCCCTTCGGGGGGGGCACGAGCAGTACTTC. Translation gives CAVSLRGGHEQYF.

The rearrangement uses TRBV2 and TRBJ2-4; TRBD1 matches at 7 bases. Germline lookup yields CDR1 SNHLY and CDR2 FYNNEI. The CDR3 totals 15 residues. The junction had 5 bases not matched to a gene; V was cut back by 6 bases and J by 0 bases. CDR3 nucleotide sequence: TGTGCCAGCAGCCTCACAGGGGTAGCCAAAAACATTCAGTACTTC. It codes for CASSLTGVAKNIQYF. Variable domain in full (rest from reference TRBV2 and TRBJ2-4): EPEVTQTPSHQVTQMGQEVILRCVPISNHLYFYWYRQILGQKVEFLVSFYNNEISEKSEIFDDQFSVERPDGSNFTLKIRSTKLEDSAMYFCASSLTGVAKNIQYFGAGTRLSVL.

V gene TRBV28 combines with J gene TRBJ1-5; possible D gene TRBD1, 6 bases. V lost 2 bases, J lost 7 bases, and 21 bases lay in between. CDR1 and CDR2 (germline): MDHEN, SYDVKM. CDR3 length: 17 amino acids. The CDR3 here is CASSLRTEPFLEQPQHF. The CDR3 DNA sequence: TGTGCCAGCAGTTTAAGGACAGAACCGTTTTTAGAGCAGCCCCAGCATTTT.

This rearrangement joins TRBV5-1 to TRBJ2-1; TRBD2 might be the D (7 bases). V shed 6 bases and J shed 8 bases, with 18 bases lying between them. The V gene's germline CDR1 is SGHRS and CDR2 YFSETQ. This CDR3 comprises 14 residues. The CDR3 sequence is CASKGGREVHEQFF. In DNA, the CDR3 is TGCGCCAGCAAGGGGGGCCGGGAGGTGCATGAGCAGTTCTTC.

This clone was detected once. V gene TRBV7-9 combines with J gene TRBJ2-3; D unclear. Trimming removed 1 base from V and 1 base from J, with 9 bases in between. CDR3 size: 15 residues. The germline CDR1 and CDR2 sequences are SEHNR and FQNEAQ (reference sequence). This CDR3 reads CASSLGAGRTDTQYF. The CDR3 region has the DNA TGTGCCAGCAGCTTAGGGGCAGGCCGCACAGATACGCAGTATTTT.

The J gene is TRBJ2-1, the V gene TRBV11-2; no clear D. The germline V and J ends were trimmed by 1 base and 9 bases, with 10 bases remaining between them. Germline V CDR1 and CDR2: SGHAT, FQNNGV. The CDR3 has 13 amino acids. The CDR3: CASSLAGVREQFF. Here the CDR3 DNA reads TGTGCCAGCAGCTTAGCCGGAGTACGTGAGCAGTTCTTC.

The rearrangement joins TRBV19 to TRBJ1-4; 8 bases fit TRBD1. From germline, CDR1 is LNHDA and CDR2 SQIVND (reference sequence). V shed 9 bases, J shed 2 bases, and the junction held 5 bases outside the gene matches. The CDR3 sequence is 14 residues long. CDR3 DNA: TGTGCCAGCGCGACAGGGGCCACTAATGAAAAACTGTTTTTT. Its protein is CASATGATNEKLFF.